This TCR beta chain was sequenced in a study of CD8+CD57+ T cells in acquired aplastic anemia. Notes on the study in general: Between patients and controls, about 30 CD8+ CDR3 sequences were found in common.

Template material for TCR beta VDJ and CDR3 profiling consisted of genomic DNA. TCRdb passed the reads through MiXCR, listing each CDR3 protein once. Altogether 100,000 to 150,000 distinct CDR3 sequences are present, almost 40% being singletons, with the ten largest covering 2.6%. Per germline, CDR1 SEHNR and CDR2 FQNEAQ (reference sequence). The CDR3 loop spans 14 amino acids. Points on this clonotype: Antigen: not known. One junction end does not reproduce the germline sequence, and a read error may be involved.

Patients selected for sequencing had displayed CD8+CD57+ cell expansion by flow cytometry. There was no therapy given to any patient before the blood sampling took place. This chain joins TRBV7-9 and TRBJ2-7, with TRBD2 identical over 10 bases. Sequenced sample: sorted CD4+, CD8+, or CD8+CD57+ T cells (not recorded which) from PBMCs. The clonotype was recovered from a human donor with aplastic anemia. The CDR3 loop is CASSLLAGPGEQYF. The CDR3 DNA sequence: TGCGCCAGCAGCCTACTAGCGGGGCCAGGGGAGCAGTACTTC.